This note documents a single T cell receptor beta chain sequence. This sample is part of a study of molecular identifiers for immune sequencing clone quantification. The CDR3 spans 13 residues. V was cut by 5 bases and J by 2 bases, with 7 bases left in between. Germline V gives CDR1 SGHTA, CDR2 FQGTGA. TCRdb independently ran MiXCR on the PCR reads; one entry per CDR3 protein. The sample lists 55,000 to 75,000 distinct CDR3 sequences, approximately 17% occurring once. The chain has TRBV7-3 and TRBJ1-3, with D uncertain. The clonotype was recovered from a human donor in good health. Some libraries in this study had Jurkat cell RNA spiked in. The sequenced sample was naive CD8+ T cells from blood, with Jurkat cell RNA spiked in. As for subset: FACS-sorted CD8+CD4-CCR7+CD45RA+ naive T cells. CDR3 sequence: CASSDLPGNTIYF. Written as DNA, the CDR3 is TGTGCCAGCAGCGATTTACCTGGAAACACCATATATTTT.